One T cell receptor (beta chain) is described in this entry. Any history of autoimmune disease or systemic immunosuppression disqualified patients. Profiled with immunoSEQ multiplex PCR; TCRdb holds only in-frame clones, not every one. The sample has 22,000 or so clones, approximately 91% seen once. The data stem from a study of OX40 agonist ivuxolimab in advanced cancers. After removal of 1 base from V and 8 bases from J, the junction contained 8 bases not matched to a gene. From germline, CDR1 is SEHNR and CDR2 FQNEAQ (reference sequence). The length of the CDR3 is 15 residues. This TCR was recovered from an adult with an advanced solid tumor such as melanoma, head and neck, liver or kidney cancer. This rearrangement joins TRBV7-9 to TRBJ2-1; 7 bases match TRBD1. This material consisted of CD4+ or CD8+ T cells sorted from blood, taken in a trial of the OX40 agonist ivuxolimab. In DNA, the CDR3 is TGTGCCAGCAGCTTAGAAGACAGGGTGGTGCATGAGCAGTTCTTC. The encoded protein is CASSLEDRVVHEQFF.